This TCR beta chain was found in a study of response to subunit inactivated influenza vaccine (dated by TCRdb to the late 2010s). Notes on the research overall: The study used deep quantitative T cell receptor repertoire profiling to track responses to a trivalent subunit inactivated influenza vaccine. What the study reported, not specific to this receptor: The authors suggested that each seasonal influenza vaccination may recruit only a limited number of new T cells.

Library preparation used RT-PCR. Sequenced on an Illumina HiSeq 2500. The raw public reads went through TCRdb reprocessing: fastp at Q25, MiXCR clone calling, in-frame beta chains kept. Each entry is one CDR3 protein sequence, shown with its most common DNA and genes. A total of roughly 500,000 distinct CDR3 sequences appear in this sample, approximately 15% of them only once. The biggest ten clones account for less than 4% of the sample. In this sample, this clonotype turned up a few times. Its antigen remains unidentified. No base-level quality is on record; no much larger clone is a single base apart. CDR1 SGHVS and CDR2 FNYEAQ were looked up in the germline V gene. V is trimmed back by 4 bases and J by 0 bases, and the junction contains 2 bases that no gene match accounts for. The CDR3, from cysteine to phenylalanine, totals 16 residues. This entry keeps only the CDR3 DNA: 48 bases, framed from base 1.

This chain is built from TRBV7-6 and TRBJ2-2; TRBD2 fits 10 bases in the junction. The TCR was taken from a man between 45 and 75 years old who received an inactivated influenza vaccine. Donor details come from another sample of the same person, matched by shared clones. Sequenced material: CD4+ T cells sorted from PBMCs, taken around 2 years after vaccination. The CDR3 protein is CASSWSGGANTGELFF. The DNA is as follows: TGTGCCAGCAGCTGGAGCGGGGGGGCGAACACCGGGGAGCTGTTTTTT.